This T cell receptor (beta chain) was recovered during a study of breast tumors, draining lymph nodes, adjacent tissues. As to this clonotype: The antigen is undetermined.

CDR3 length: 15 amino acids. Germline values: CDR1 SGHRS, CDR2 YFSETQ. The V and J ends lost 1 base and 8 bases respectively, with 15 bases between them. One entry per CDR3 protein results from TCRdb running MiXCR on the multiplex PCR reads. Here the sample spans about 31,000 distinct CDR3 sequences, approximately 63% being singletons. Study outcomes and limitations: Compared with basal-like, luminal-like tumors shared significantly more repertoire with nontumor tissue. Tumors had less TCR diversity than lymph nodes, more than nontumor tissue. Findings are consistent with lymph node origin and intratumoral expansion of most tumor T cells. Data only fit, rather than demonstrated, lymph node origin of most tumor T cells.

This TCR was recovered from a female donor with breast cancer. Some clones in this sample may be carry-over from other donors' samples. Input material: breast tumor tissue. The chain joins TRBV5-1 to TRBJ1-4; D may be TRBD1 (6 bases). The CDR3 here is CASSLLTGLNEKLFF. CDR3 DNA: TGCGCCAGCAGCTTGTTGACAGGTTTAAACGAAAAACTGTTTTTT.